These 15 T cell receptor beta chains were all obtained from the same sample, sequenced in a study of spatial heterogeneity in lung cancer. Time point in this sample: sample taken at primary tumor resection. Frozen PBMC, nontumor lung or tumor provided whole RNA, which was sequenced unsorted. TCRdb redid the calling of the 5' RACE reads with MiXCR, one entry per CDR3 protein. The sample yields 55,000 to 75,000 distinct CDR3 sequences, 7% to 10% seen once. The sample here was PBMCs, taken at surgery. Source of these receptors: a female donor with early-stage non-small cell lung cancer.

In its sample, this clonotype was seen a few times. This rearrangement joins TRBV6-6 to TRBJ1-1; D might be TRBD1 (6 bases). CDR1 and CDR2 (germline): MNHNY, SVGAGI (reference sequence). The length of the CDR3 is 15 residues. Trimming stripped 2 bases from V and 1 base from J, with 11 bases between. The CDR3 loop reads CASSYPTGTNTEAFF. DNA of the CDR3: TGTGCCAGCAGTTACCCTACAGGGACGAACACTGAAGCTTTCTTT.

This clonotype was counted between two and nine times. This chain connects TRBV30 to TRBJ1-3; D unclear. Trimming removed 1 base at V and 0 bases at J, with 4 bases between. The CDR3 contains 13 residues. Germline V gene lookup returns CDR1 GTSNPN and CDR2 SVGIG (reference sequence). CDR3 sequence (DNA): TGTGCCTGGAGTGGCTTCTCTGGAAACACCATATATTTT. This translates into CAWSGFSGNTIYF.

Ten or more counts support this clonotype. The chain couples TRBV5-1 to TRBJ2-1; weak D call: TRBD2 (6 bases). Trimming cost V 0 bases and J 5 bases, with 12 bases left between them. Per germline, CDR1 SGHRS and CDR2 YFSETQ. CDR3 length: 15 amino acids. CDR3 loop: CASSLGGTANNEQFF. The CDR3 region has the DNA TGCGCCAGCAGCTTGGGGGGGACTGCAAACAATGAGCAGTTCTTC.

In this sample, this clonotype turned up many times. This chain connects TRBV2 to TRBJ2-2; TRBD2 might be the D (6 bases). The V and J ends lost 7 bases and 4 bases respectively, with 13 bases between them. There are 14 residues in the CDR3. Germline V gives CDR1 SNHLY, CDR2 FYNNEI. The chain's CDR3 is CASMRRGGTGELFF. The DNA of the CDR3 is TGTGCCAGCATGCGGAGGGGAGGCACCGGGGAGCTGTTTTTT.

This clonotype was recorded only once. The V gene is TRBV5-4, the J gene TRBJ2-5; D may be TRBD1 or TRBD2 (5 bases each). Trimming stripped 5 bases from V and 2 bases from J, with 13 bases between. The CDR3 contains 14 residues. Germline lookup yields CDR1 SGHNT and CDR2 YYREEE (reference sequence). CDR3 DNA sequence: TGTGCCAGCAGGAAAACGGGACCACAAGAGACCCAGTACTTC. This encodes CASRKTGPQETQYF. The variable domain in full, completed from reference TRBV5-4 and TRBJ2-5, reads ETGVTQSPTHLIKTRGQQVTLRCSSQSGHNTVSWYQQALGQGPQFIFQYYREEENGRGNFPPRFSGLQFPNYSSELNVNALELDDSALYLCASRKTGPQETQYFGPGTRLLVL.

This clonotype appeared many times. This chain links TRBV7-9 with TRBJ2-3; the D call may be TRBD1 or TRBD2 (5 bases each). This CDR3 has 14 amino acids. The V end lost 6 bases, the J end lost 4 bases, and 14 bases lay between the germline ends. Germline V gives CDR1 SEHNR, CDR2 FQNEAQ (reference sequence). The CDR3 reads CASRWDRIADTQYF. Written as DNA, the CDR3 is TGTGCCAGCAGATGGGACCGCATCGCAGATACGCAGTATTTT.

This clonotype was picked up many times. The chain uses TRBV7-2 and TRBJ2-1; D unclear. This CDR3 is 15 amino acids long. Germline CDR1 and CDR2: SGHTA and FQGNSA. V lost 1 base, J lost 4 bases, and 11 bases lay in between. The CDR3 spells CASSLEVARYNEQFF. The DNA of the CDR3 is TGTGCCAGCAGCTTAGAAGTAGCCAGATACAATGAGCAGTTCTTC.

This clonotype was counted at least ten times. This chain joins TRBV29-1 and TRBJ1-2; D uncertain. Trimming shortened V by 1 base and J by 3 bases, and 6 bases separated the two germline ends. Per the germline V gene, CDR1 is SQVTM and CDR2 is ANQGSEA. The CDR3 is 12 residues long. CDR3 in amino acids: CSVEAQYYGYTF. CDR3 sequence (DNA): TGCAGCGTTGAAGCTCAGTACTATGGCTACACCTTC.

V and J are TRBV19 and TRBJ1-4; D not resolved. Germline V gene data show CDR1 as LNHDA and CDR2 as SQIVND (reference sequence). V shed 6 bases and J shed 0 bases, with 11 bases lying between them. This CDR3 contains 15 residues. CDR3 DNA: TGTGCCAGTAGCAGCGTATCTGCAACTAATGAAAAACTGTTTTTT. Its protein product is CASSSVSATNEKLFF.

To note about this clonotype: A read error may produce the germline difference seen at one junction end. The chain combines TRBV4-1 with TRBJ2-7; D possibly uses TRBD1 or TRBD2 (5 bases each). The germline V gene encodes CDR1 MGHRA and CDR2 YSYEKL. This CDR3 is 13 amino acids long. The CDR3 nucleotides are TGCGCCAGCAGTCAAGGGGACCCGGGTAAGCAGTACTTC. Translation gives CASSQGDPGKQYF.

V usage is TRBV19 and J usage is TRBJ2-7, with 14 bases fitting TRBD2. J was trimmed by 5 bases and V by 3 bases; bases with no gene match: 0. From germline, CDR1 is LNHDA and CDR2 SQIVND (reference sequence). The CDR3 is made up of 14 amino acids. The CDR3 region has the DNA TGTGCCAGTAGTATGGGACTAGCGGGAGACGAGCAGTACTTC. Its protein product is CASSMGLAGDEQYF. Filled out from reference TRBV19 and TRBJ2-7, the complete variable domain reads DGGITQSPKYLFRKEGQNVTLSCEQNLNHDAMYWYRQDPGQGLRLIYYSQIVNDFQKGDIAEGYSVSREKKESFPLTVTSAQKNPTAFYLCASSMGLAGDEQYFGPGTRLTVT.

The chain has TRBV28 and TRBJ2-1; D may be TRBD1 or TRBD2 (6 bases each). The CDR3 is 15 residues long. Germline CDR1 reads MDHEN; CDR2 reads SYDVKM. Trimming removed 1 base at V and 6 bases at J, with 13 bases between. CDR3 in DNA: TGTGCCAGCAGTTTATCCCCACAGGGAGGCAATGAGCAGTTCTTC. Amino acids: CASSLSPQGGNEQFF.

This clonotype was found a few times. The rearrangement links TRBV6-1 to TRBJ1-4; the D gene is possibly TRBD1 (5 bases). V was pared by 0 bases and J by 7 bases, with 12 bases between. The length of the CDR3 is 15 residues. CDR1 and CDR2 from the germline V gene are MNHNS and SASEGT. The CDR3 spells CASSEALGAGEKLFF. CDR3 sequence (DNA): TGTGCCAGCAGTGAAGCGCTCGGGGCGGGTGAAAAACTGTTTTTT.

This clonotype was detected a few times. The chain links TRBV7-3 to TRBJ2-1; 7 bases match TRBD2. The J segment lost 9 bases and the V segment lost 4 bases, leaving 6 bases of the junction unmatched. The CDR3 consists of 13 residues. CDR1 and CDR2 (germline): SGHTA, FQGTGA. The CDR3: CASSSRLASEQFF. CDR3 nucleotide sequence: TGTGCCAGCAGCTCCCGACTAGCTAGTGAGCAGTTCTTC.

This clonotype was detected many times. V usage is TRBV29-1 and J usage is TRBJ2-1; the D gene could be TRBD1 or TRBD2 (5 bases each). V lost 4 bases to trimming and J lost 8 bases, with 12 bases between them. The germline V gene has CDR1 SQVTM and CDR2 ANQGSEA. This CDR3 is built from 12 residues. CDR3 sequence reads: CSVGRGRDEQFF. In DNA form, the CDR3 reads TGCAGCGTTGGAAGGGGACGGGATGAGCAGTTCTTC.